This entry is about one T cell receptor beta chain. Its specificity is not known. The source of the sample is a study of regulatory T cells in long-lasting Graves disease. Specified time point: newly diagnosed GD, antithyroid drugs for less than 3 months. PBMC RNA served as the TCR library source. Construction of TCR beta libraries relied on iRepertoire HTBI primers and on Arm-PCR targeting CDR3 regions. TCRdb re-analysed the multiplex PCR reads in MiXCR, keeping a single row per CDR3 protein. The sample carries 520,000 or so distinct CDR3 sequences, around 12% recorded once. This CDR3 has 13 residues. Germline CDR1 DFQATT, CDR2 SNEGSKA (reference sequence). Deletions cut 1 base from V and 6 bases from J, with 9 bases between. Study findings and constraints: Accuracy was possibly reduced by small sample size. Persistent Graves' patients possessed reduced TCR diversity relative to recently diagnosed ones. Relative to new patients (roughly 970), persistent patients exhibited greater sharing of public clonotypes (approximately 2,800).

These records were also assigned to another study, of T cells in Graves' hyperthyroidism and ophthalmopathy. That report adds: Lactation, pregnancy, other autoimmune disease or uncontrolled infection led to exclusion of patients.

The sample consisted of peripheral blood mononuclear cells (PBMCs), taken at new diagnosis, from a patient treated with antithyroid drugs. This TCR came from a woman aged 25 to 45 with Graves disease. The V and J genes are TRBV20-1 and TRBJ2-2; no clear D gene. Here the CDR3 reads CSARASLAGELFF. CDR3 DNA sequence: TGCAGTGCTAGAGCCTCGTTGGCCGGGGAGCTGTTTTTT.